The source of this T cell receptor beta chain is a study of T-cell reconstitution after alpha-beta-depleted transplantation in children (dated by TCRdb to about 2016). About the study as a whole: Using TCR repertoire profiling, the study quantitatively followed how T-cell immune reconstitution unfolded in children after TCRalphabeta/CD19-depleted allogeneic hematopoietic cell transplantation. Study-wide conclusions, independent of this receptor: Over the following months the frequencies of hyperexpanded clones went down, and after one year T-cell counts and TCRbeta diversity were mostly credited to newly produced T cells. About two months after transplant, the apparently early recovery of alphabetaT-cell counts reportedly depended on just several hundred clones that had expanded rapidly and came from non-depleted graft cells. The high TCRbeta diversity at day 60 in some patients was ascribed to recipient T cells and intrathymic progenitors that had survived conditioning.

The label giving this sample's treatment or condition can be read as: allogeneic hematopoietic cell transplantation with graft depleted of TCRalphabeta T cells and CD19 B cells. The children who served as transplant recipients had been given grafts of TCRalphabeta/CD19-depleted allogeneic hematopoietic cells. Based on the germline V gene, the CDR1 and CDR2 sequences are MDHEN and SYDVKM. From the cysteine up to the phenylalanine, the CDR3 has a length of 12 residues. Kept here is only the CDR3 DNA, which spans 36 bases and is read in frame from base 1. Library method: PCR. Instrument on record: Illumina HiSeq 2500. TCR libraries were prepared with molecular barcoding, using unique molecular identifiers to normalize TCRbeta repertoire quantification. Starting from the raw public reads, TCRdb applied fastp trimming at Q25, assembled clones with MiXCR and retained in-frame beta chains. Entries that share a CDR3 protein sequence are merged under the most common genes and DNA. The sample profile shows over 400,000 distinct CDR3 sequences; roughly 44% of them were found once. Around 29% of the sample rests with the top ten.

This clonotype was observed a few times. Its antigen specificity is not known. No base quality information exists; no much larger clone differs at one position. The sequence is built from TRBV28 and TRBJ1-5; the junction holds 9 bases that match TRBD1. The sequences come from PBMCs, collected before TCRalphabeta/CD19-depleted stem cell transplant. The receptor's source is a girl aged 2 to 9 with aplastic anemia, due to receive a stem cell transplant. The CDR3 has the sequence CATGGRNQPQHF. The nucleotide sequence is given as TGTGCTACAGGGGGCAGGAATCAGCCCCAGCATTTT.